This TCR beta chain was obtained from a study of beta chain features in type 1 diabetes. About the research overall: Examination spanned some 100 million sorted cells from all samples.

Study results and caveats: All four CD4+ subsets of Type 1 diabetes patients contained TCRB CDR3s that were moderately but significantly shorter. Since sequencing was performed on cDNA, cells with high TCR expression could be over-represented.

Expressed TCRB transcripts were sequenced, since all the RNA that had been isolated was reverse transcribed. The assay was immunoSEQ multiplex PCR, and TCRdb's table has in-frame clones only and misses some. The repertoire includes about 300,000 clones, 13% of them detected once, and nearly 0.015% sits in the top ten. As concerns this clone: Its antigen is currently unknown.

The clonotype was recovered from a young woman with type 1 diabetes. The specimen sequenced was naive CD4+ T cells from blood.

Written as DNA, the CDR3 is TGCAGCGTTGAAGATCGCGGGGGCCAAACGTACGAGCAGTACTTC. It encodes CSVEDRGGQTYEQYF. This chain uses TRBV29-1 with TRBJ2-7; D is possibly TRBD2 (7 bases). Trimming pared 0 bases from V and 4 bases from J, leaving 16 bases between. Germline assignment: CDR1 SQVTM and CDR2 ANQGSEA. The CDR3 is made up of 15 amino acids.